This record concerns one T cell receptor beta chain sequence. The CDR3 totals 15 residues. J lost 4 bases, V lost 7 bases, and 7 bases had no gene match. Germline CDR1 reads MNHEY; CDR2 reads SVGEGT. This record belongs to a study of blood T cells in healthy people across ages. Through a sample-barcoded 5' primer and a J-beta primer mix, a second PCR was run for roughly 7 to 12 cycles. Researchers report that a template-switch adaptor with 12 random nucleotides tagged each cDNA molecule. TCRdb fed the 5' RACE reads into MiXCR, producing one record per CDR3 protein. The table records some 1.6 million distinct CDR3 sequences, 34% of them present only once.

The receptor was derived from a woman younger than 45 in good health. The material sequenced was blood. The chain uses TRBV6-2 or TRBV6-3 and TRBJ2-3; 11 nucleotides line up with TRBD2. This CDR3 is CASTTSGSIADTQYF. The CDR3 DNA reads as TGTGCCAGCACCACTAGCGGGAGTATCGCAGATACGCAGTATTTT.